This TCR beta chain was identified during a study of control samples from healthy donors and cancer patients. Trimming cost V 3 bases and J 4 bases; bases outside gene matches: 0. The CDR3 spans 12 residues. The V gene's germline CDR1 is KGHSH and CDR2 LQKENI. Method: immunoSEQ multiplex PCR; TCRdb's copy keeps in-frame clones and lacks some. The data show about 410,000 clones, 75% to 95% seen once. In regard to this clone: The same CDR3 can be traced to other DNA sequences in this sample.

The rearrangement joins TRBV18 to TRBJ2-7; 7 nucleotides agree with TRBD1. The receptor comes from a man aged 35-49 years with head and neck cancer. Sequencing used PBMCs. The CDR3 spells CASSPTGYEQYF. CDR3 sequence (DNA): TGTGCCAGCTCACCGACAGGGTACGAGCAGTACTTC.